This record concerns one T cell receptor (beta chain) sequence. Its antigen is not known. Replicate PCRs run on sorted subsets employed roughly 180 ng DNA, tens of thousands of T cell genomes. Method: immunoSEQ multiplex PCR; TCRdb's copy keeps in-frame clones and lacks some. The repertoire holds 2 million to 2.5 million clones, with 80% to 95% as singletons. The sample belongs to a study of shared clonotypes between healthy human individuals. Study-wide findings and caveats: Clonotype sharing among donors was expected to depend on sequencing depth. Naive CD4 clonotype sharing across several donors was about 5.3%.

The CDR3 loop spans 13 amino acids. Trimming took off 5 bases at V and 15 bases at J, with 20 bases between the two ends. CDR1 and CDR2 (germline): MNHEY, SMNVEV (reference sequence). The chain carries TRBV27 and TRBJ2-1; D assignment may be TRBD1 or TRBD2 (5 bases each). The sample comprised naive CD4+ T cells from PBMCs. The sample's subset: CD45RA+ positively selected. The sequence derives from a man between 18 and 29 years old in good health. Some clones in this sample may be carry-over from other donors' samples. The CDR3 here is CASSPRDARALFF. CDR3 nucleotide sequence: TGTGCCAGCAGTCCCCGGGACGCCCGAGCATTGTTCTTC.